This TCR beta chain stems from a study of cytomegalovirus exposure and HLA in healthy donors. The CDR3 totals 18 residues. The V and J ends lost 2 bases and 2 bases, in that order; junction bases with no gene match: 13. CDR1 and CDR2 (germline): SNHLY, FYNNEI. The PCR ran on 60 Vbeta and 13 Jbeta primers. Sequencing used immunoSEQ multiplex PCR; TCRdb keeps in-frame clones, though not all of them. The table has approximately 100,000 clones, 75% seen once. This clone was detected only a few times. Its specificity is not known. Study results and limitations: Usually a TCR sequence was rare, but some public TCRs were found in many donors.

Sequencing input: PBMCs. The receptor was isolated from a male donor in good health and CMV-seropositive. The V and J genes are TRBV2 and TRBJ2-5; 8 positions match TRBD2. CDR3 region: CASSEWGRGSGEQETQYF. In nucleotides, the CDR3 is TGTGCCAGCAGTGAATGGGGAAGGGGTAGCGGGGAACAAGAGACCCAGTACTTC. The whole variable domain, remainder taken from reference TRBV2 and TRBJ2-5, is EPEVTQTPSHQVTQMGQEVILRCVPISNHLYFYWYRQILGQKVEFLVSFYNNEISEKSEIFDDQFSVERPDGSNFTLKIRSTKLEDSAMYFCASSEWGRGSGEQETQYFGPGTRLLVL.